There are a few counts of the clone carrying this T cell receptor beta chain. Its antigen is as yet unknown. Specified time point: pretreatment peripheral blood. This sample was included in a study of PD-L1 blockade in urothelial cancer. Study information: Atezolizumab was started by patients at some point between 2012 and 2014 at 1,200 mg intravenously every 3 weeks. Blood yielded a median of roughly 140,000 T cells per sample. General study points: Durable-benefit patients had greater expansion of tumor-associated blood clones at 3 weeks. Lower pretreatment blood TCR clonality, under the median, predicted better survival, researchers reported.

Repertoires were generated with immunoSEQ multiplex PCR, while TCRdb's copy carries only in-frame clones and drops some. Of 50,000 to 55,000 clones listed, about 75% are singletons. This CDR3 is built from 14 residues. Germline V gene data show CDR1 as SGHRS and CDR2 as YFSETQ. Germline trimming cut 4 bases from V and 6 bases from J; bases unmatched to any gene: 5. The chain couples TRBV5-1 to TRBJ1-2; TRBD1 agrees at 11 bases. The sequencing used PBMCs, collected around atezolizumab (anti-PD-L1) treatment. This TCR was sampled from a man aged 65-85 years with urothelial cancer. The CDR3 nucleotides read TGCGCCAGCAGCGCCTGGACAGGGGGCAATGGCTACACCTTC. This gives the protein CASSAWTGGNGYTF.